This passage covers 30 T cell receptor beta chains from one sample sequenced in a study of T cell responses to AZD1222 COVID-19 vaccine. Using immunoSEQ multiplex PCR, the repertoire was profiled, and TCRdb retains in-frame clones only, with some absent. The table shows about 140,000 clones, with over 85% occurring only once. Specimen: peripheral blood, collected 28 days after the second AZD1222 dose. The receptors derive from an adult who received the AZD1222 COVID-19 vaccine.

V gene TRBV28 combines with J gene TRBJ1-2, with a possible D match to TRBD1 (5 bases). Looked up from germline, CDR1 is MDHEN and CDR2 is SYDVKM. The CDR3 extends over 14 amino acids. V was clipped by 2 bases and J by 8 bases, with 15 bases between them. The CDR3 nucleotides are TGTGCCAGCAGTTTAAGTTGGGGGGATGAAGGCTACACCTTC. As protein: CASSLSWGDEGYTF.

The genes are TRBV4-1 and TRBJ1-1; possibly TRBD1 for D (6 bases). The ends were cut back, 1 base at V and 1 base at J, with 7 bases in the middle. Germline V gene lookup returns CDR1 MGHRA and CDR2 YSYEKL. The CDR3 consists of 14 residues. The CDR3 is CASSQAQGNTEAFF. In nucleotides, the CDR3 is TGCGCCAGCAGCCAAGCACAGGGGAACACTGAAGCTTTCTTT.

Comment on this clone: A read error may produce the germline difference seen at one junction end. The chain joins TRBV2 to TRBJ1-1; TRBD1 might be the D (5 bases). Germline loops: CDR1 SNHLY, CDR2 FYNNEI. This CDR3 region has 12 residues. The CDR3 DNA sequence: TGTGCAAGCAGGGTTAGGGAGGGCCCAGCTTTCTTT. Protein: CASRVREGPAFF. The full variable domain, its missing parts supplied by reference TRBV2 and TRBJ1-1, is EPEVTQTPSHQVTQMGQEVILRCVPISNHLYFYWYRQILGQKVEFLVSFYNNEISEKSEIFDDQFSVERPDGSNFTLKIRSTKLEDSAMYFCASRVREGPAFFGQGTRLTVV.

This clone has more than one count but fewer than ten. The chain uses TRBV2 and TRBJ2-3, with 7 bases identical to TRBD1. Germline V gives CDR1 SNHLY, CDR2 FYNNEI. The CDR3 extends over 19 amino acids. V lost 7 bases to trimming and J lost 0 bases; unmatched junction nucleotides: 19. The CDR3 DNA sequence: TGTGCCAGCAAAGAGGCTTTTTATGGGACAGAGGTTAGCACAGATACGCAGTATTTT. Amino acids: CASKEAFYGTEVSTDTQYF. Full variable domain (rest looked up from reference TRBV2 and TRBJ2-3): EPEVTQTPSHQVTQMGQEVILRCVPISNHLYFYWYRQILGQKVEFLVSFYNNEISEKSEIFDDQFSVERPDGSNFTLKIRSTKLEDSAMYFCASKEAFYGTEVSTDTQYFGPGTRLTVL.

The sample holds one count of this clone. The chain employs TRBV19 and TRBJ1-2, with D unresolved. Germline lookup yields CDR1 LNHDA and CDR2 SQIVND (reference sequence). The V end was cut by 5 bases, the J end by 5 bases, with 21 bases between. The CDR3 spans 16 residues. CDR3 DNA sequence: TGTGCCAGTAGTTTACACGCGAGGTCTTCCATATATGGCTACACCTTC. It specifies CASSLHARSSIYGYTF.

This rearrangement joins TRBV4-1 to TRBJ2-3; the D gene could be TRBD1 or TRBD2 (5 bases each). The CDR3 runs to 15 residues. Trimming took 0 bases from V and 4 from J, leaving 11 bases between them. CDR1 is MGHRA and CDR2 is YSYEKL in the germline V gene. The CDR3 region is CASSQEGLGADTQYF. The CDR3 nucleotides are TGCGCCAGCAGCCAAGAAGGTTTGGGGGCAGATACGCAGTATTTT.

V usage is TRBV7-9 and J usage is TRBJ1-2; D might be TRBD1 (5 bases). Germline V gene lookup returns CDR1 SEHNR and CDR2 FQNEAQ (reference sequence). The V end was cut by 5 bases, the J end by 8 bases, with 18 bases between. This CDR3 is 14 amino acids long. CDR3 in amino acids: CASSANARVTGYTF. DNA for the CDR3: TGTGCCAGCAGCGCGAATGCCAGGGTAACCGGCTACACCTTC.

The chain uses TRBV7-9 and TRBJ1-4, with 7 bases identical to TRBD1. The CDR3 has 14 amino acids. From germline, CDR1 is SEHNR and CDR2 FQNEAQ (reference sequence). V was clipped by 5 bases and J by 5 bases; unmatched bases: 5. CDR3 nucleotides: TGTGCCAGCAGCCAAACAGGGGAGAATGAAAAACTGTTTTTT. It yields the protein CASSQTGENEKLFF.

The V call is TRBV7-2, the J call TRBJ2-7; 7 positions match TRBD1. V was clipped by 8 bases and J by 4 bases; unmatched bases: 11. The CDR3 contains 14 residues. Germline V gene lookup returns CDR1 SGHTA and CDR2 FQGNSA. The CDR3 region is CASQQGGDWYEQYF. The CDR3 nucleotides read TGTGCCAGCCAACAAGGGGGCGATTGGTACGAGCAGTACTTC.

The chain links TRBV11-3 to TRBJ1-1, with a weak D call TRBD1 (5 bases). Germline CDR1 SGHNT, CDR2 YENEEA. This CDR3 spans 13 amino acids. Trimming took off 8 bases at V and 1 base at J, with 11 bases between the two ends. For the CDR3, the DNA is TGTGCCAGCGAAGGGCAGGGGAACACTGAAGCTTTCTTT. Translation: CASEGQGNTEAFF. Full variable domain (outside the CDR3, taken from reference TRBV11-3 and TRBJ1-1): EAGVVQSPRYKIIEKKQPVAFWCNPISGHNTLYWYLQNLGQGPELLIRYENEEAVDDSQLPKDRFSAERLKGVDSTLKIQPAELGDSAVYLCASEGQGNTEAFFGQGTRLTVV.

This clone was detected once. The V gene is TRBV9, the J gene TRBJ1-2; possibly TRBD1 for D (5 bases). Between the trimmed V and J ends, which lost 4 bases and 4 bases, there was a span of 17 bases. The CDR3 is 15 amino acids. The V gene's germline CDR1 is SGDLS and CDR2 YYNGEE. CDR3 sequence reads: CASSPNNRHFYGYTF. CDR3 DNA sequence: TGTGCCAGCAGCCCTAATAACAGGCATTTCTATGGCTACACCTTC.

V is TRBV6-5 and J is TRBJ2-1, with 12 bases matching TRBD2. Per the germline V gene, CDR1 is MNHEY and CDR2 is SVGAGI. The CDR3 length is 15 residues. Unmatched junction bases numbered 6, after V lost 6 bases and J lost 6 bases. In DNA form, the CDR3 reads TGTGCCAGCAGGCACCTAGCGGGGGGGCTCAATGAGCAGTTCTTC. As protein: CASRHLAGGLNEQFF.

The V gene is TRBV6-5, the J gene TRBJ1-3; TRBD1 might be the D (5 bases). The germline gives CDR1 MNHEY, CDR2 SVGAGI. CDR3 length: 16 amino acids. Deletions cut 0 bases from V and 4 bases from J, with 13 bases between. The CDR3 here is CASSYSGRAPGNTIYF. The CDR3 nucleotides are TGTGCCAGCAGTTACTCAGGCAGGGCCCCGGGAAACACCATATATTTT.

V is TRBV2 and J is TRBJ1-4; D not resolved. V lost 6 bases to trimming and J lost 4 bases, with 9 bases between them. The germline gives CDR1 SNHLY, CDR2 FYNNEI. The CDR3 length is 13 residues. CDR3 loop: CASRSGINEKLFF. CDR3 nucleotides: TGTGCCAGCAGATCTGGGATTAATGAAAAACTGTTTTTT.

V and J are TRBV4-3 and TRBJ2-7; TRBD2 aligns across 7 bases. V dropped 0 bases and J dropped 4; count of bases not matched to a gene: 3. The germline V gene has CDR1 LGHNA and CDR2 YSLEER. The CDR3 covers 14 residues. Written as DNA, the CDR3 is TGCGCCAGCAGCCAAGAATGGGGGGGATACGAGCAGTACTTC. Residues: CASSQEWGGYEQYF.

On this clone itself: The sample has other DNA sequences that encode this CDR3 too. This CDR3 reads CASSVGLAGAYEQYF. CDR3 DNA: TGTGCCAGCAGCGTAGGACTAGCGGGGGCCTACGAGCAGTACTTC. V and J are TRBV9 and TRBJ2-7; 12 positions match TRBD2. The CDR3 has 15 amino acids. Germline CDR1 SGDLS, CDR2 YYNGEE. The J segment lost 2 bases and the V segment lost 0 bases, leaving 0 bases of the junction unmatched.

This clone was recorded only once. This rearrangement joins TRBV27 to TRBJ1-6; weak D call: TRBD1 (5 bases). The CDR3 length is 18 residues. The V end lost 7 bases, the J end lost 10 bases, and 29 bases lay between the germline ends. Germline V CDR1 and CDR2: MNHEY, SMNVEV (reference sequence). The CDR3 nucleotides read TGTGCCAGCACCCCGAACCTTGCCGGGGGGGGTCGAGGGTCACCCCTCCACTTT. It is translated as CASTPNLAGGGRGSPLHF.

About this clone itself: A read error may produce the germline difference seen at one junction end. The chain links TRBV7-7 to TRBJ2-3, with 10 bases fitting TRBD2. From germline, CDR1 is SSHAT and CDR2 FNYEAQ (reference sequence). The CDR3 totals 16 residues. The CDR3 reads CASSLSGGDVLDTQYF. CDR3 nucleotides: TGTGCTAGCAGCTTAAGCGGGGGGGACGTTTTAGATACGCAGTATTTT.

The rearrangement joins TRBV4-3 to TRBJ1-2; D gene ambiguous. Germline assignment: CDR1 LGHNA and CDR2 YSLEER. The V end lost 1 base, the J end lost 5 bases, and 14 bases lay between the germline ends. CDR3 length equals 15 residues. This chain's CDR3 is CASSQGGEGRYGYTF. CDR3 nucleotides: TGCGCCAGCAGCCAAGGGGGTGAAGGGAGGTATGGCTACACCTTC.

The V gene is TRBV7-9, the J gene TRBJ1-1; a weak D match, TRBD1 (5 bases). Trimming took 3 bases from V and 2 from J, leaving 13 bases between them. The V gene's germline CDR1 is SEHNR and CDR2 FQNEAQ (reference sequence). The CDR3 has 15 amino acids. CDR3 sequence reads: CASSLGTTGNTEAFF. In DNA, the CDR3 is TGTGCCAGCAGCTTGGGGACCACAGGAAACACTGAAGCTTTCTTT. Variable domain in full (rest from reference TRBV7-9 and TRBJ1-1): DTGVSQNPRHKITKRGQNVTFRCDPISEHNRLYWYRQTLGQGPEFLTYFQNEAQLEKSRLLSDRFSAERPKGSFSTLEIQRTEQGDSAMYLCASSLGTTGNTEAFFGQGTRLTVV.

This clone was picked up one time. V and J are TRBV27 and TRBJ1-2, with 7 bases lining up with TRBD1. From germline, CDR1 is MNHEY and CDR2 SMNVEV (reference sequence). The CDR3 totals 15 residues. J gave up 4 bases and V 4 bases, and 9 bases lay outside the gene matches. The CDR3 spells CASSYHRGMGYGYTF. The DNA for the CDR3 is TGTGCCAGCAGTTATCACAGGGGAATGGGCTATGGCTACACCTTC.

The chain carries TRBV5-1 and TRBJ2-7, with D possibly matching TRBD1 (6 bases). The CDR3 is made up of 13 amino acids. Trimming left V 7 bases short and J 3 bases short, with 14 bases between. The V gene's germline CDR1 is SGHRS and CDR2 YFSETQ. This chain's CDR3 is CASHTGQGYEQYF. The CDR3 DNA reads as TGCGCCAGCCACACGGGACAAGGCTACGAGCAGTACTTC.

V and J are TRBV6-2 or TRBV6-3 and TRBJ2-1; D gene uncertain. From germline, CDR1 is MNHEY and CDR2 SVGEGT. V lost 2 bases and J lost 0, with 5 bases in between. The CDR3 is 14 amino acids. DNA for the CDR3: TGTGCCAGCAGTTACGAGGTCTCCTACAATGAGCAGTTCTTC. Its translation is CASSYEVSYNEQFF.

The V and J genes are TRBV7-9 and TRBJ2-3; tentative D call: TRBD2 (5 bases). Per germline, CDR1 SEHNR and CDR2 FQNEAQ (reference sequence). Trimming shortened V by 4 bases and J by 3 bases, and 8 bases separated the two germline ends. This CDR3 comprises 13 residues. CDR3 sequence reads: CASSYERTDTQYF. CDR3 nucleotides: TGTGCCAGCAGCTATGAGCGGACAGATACGCAGTATTTT.

The CDR3 region has the DNA TGTGCCAGCAGCCTGACAGGGACATTCACAGATACGCAGTATTTT. It specifies CASSLTGTFTDTQYF. J is TRBJ2-3 and V is TRBV7-8; 7 bases line up with TRBD1. The J segment lost 2 bases and the V segment lost 5 bases, leaving 7 bases of the junction unmatched. Looked up from germline, CDR1 is SGHVS and CDR2 is FQNEAQ. This CDR3 has 15 amino acids.

This chain links TRBV2 with TRBJ1-2; D perhaps matches TRBD1 (6 bases). This CDR3 comprises 16 residues. V was pared by 3 bases and J by 1 base, with 15 bases between. Germline V gives CDR1 SNHLY, CDR2 FYNNEI. DNA for the CDR3: TGTGCCAGCAGTGAGATGTCAGGACAGCTTAACTATGGCTACACCTTC. It translates to CASSEMSGQLNYGYTF.

About this clone: The identical CDR3 is also encoded by other nucleotide sequences in the sample. The chain is built from TRBV4-2 and TRBJ2-1, with 10 bases aligning to TRBD2. CDR1 LGHNA and CDR2 YNFKEQ come from the germline V gene. V shed 1 base, J shed 6 bases, and the junction held 0 bases outside the gene matches. The CDR3 is 14 amino acids. CDR3 region: CASSQVAGGNEQFF. For the CDR3, the DNA is TGTGCCAGCAGCCAAGTAGCGGGGGGCAATGAGCAGTTCTTC.

The rearrangement uses TRBV12-3 or TRBV12-4 and TRBJ2-5; no clear D. The germline V and J ends were trimmed by 11 bases and 5 bases, with 18 bases remaining between them. This CDR3 spans 13 amino acids. The CDR3 nucleotides are TGTGCCTGCTCAGTAGTATGGGCGGAGACCCAGTACTTC. It specifies CACSVVWAETQYF.

This sequence joins TRBV3-1 (or the pseudogene TRBV3-2) and TRBJ2-7; D gene ambiguous. V was cut by 0 bases and J by 5 bases, with 17 bases left in between. Germline assignment: CDR1 LGHDT and CDR2 YNNKEL (reference sequence). The CDR3 is made up of 16 amino acids. CDR3 in amino acids: CASSQDGLVRKNEQYF. The CDR3 nucleotides read TGTGCCAGCAGCCAAGATGGTTTGGTGAGGAAAAACGAGCAGTACTTC.

A few counts support this clone. This rearrangement joins TRBV27 to TRBJ2-2, with 7 nucleotides matching TRBD1. The trim removed 1 base at V and 6 bases at J, leaving 11 bases unmatched. The CDR3 length is 17 residues. The germline CDR1 and CDR2 sequences are MNHEY and SMNVEV (reference sequence). The CDR3 DNA sequence: TGTGCCAGCAGTTTATACCCCCCAGACAGGGTTGCCGGGGAGCTGTTTTTT. Translated: CASSLYPPDRVAGELFF.